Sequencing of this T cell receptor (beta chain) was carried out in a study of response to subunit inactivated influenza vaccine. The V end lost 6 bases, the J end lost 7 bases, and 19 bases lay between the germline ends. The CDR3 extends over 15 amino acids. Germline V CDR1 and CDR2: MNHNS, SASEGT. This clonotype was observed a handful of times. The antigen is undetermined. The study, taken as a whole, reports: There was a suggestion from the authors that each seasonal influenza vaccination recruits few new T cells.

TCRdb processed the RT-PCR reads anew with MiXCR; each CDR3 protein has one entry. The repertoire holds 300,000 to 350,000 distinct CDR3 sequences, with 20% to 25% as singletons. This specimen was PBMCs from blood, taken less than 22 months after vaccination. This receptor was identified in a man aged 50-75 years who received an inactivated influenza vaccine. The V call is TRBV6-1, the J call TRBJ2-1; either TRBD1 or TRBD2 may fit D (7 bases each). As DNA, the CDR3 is TGTGCCAGCAGACCGAACAGGGGAGGGTGGAATGAGCAGTTCTTC. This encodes CASRPNRGGWNEQFF.